Listed here is a single TCR beta chain. The data were obtained in a study of T-cell memory formation after mild COVID-19. The CDR3 runs to 19 residues. Losses at the gene ends were 7 bases for V and 0 bases for J; bases not matched to a gene: 14. TCRdb ran MiXCR on the 5' RACE reads and lists one entry per CDR3 protein. The sample shows about 410,000 distinct CDR3 sequences, more than 15% of them seen only once. This sequence joins TRBV12-3 or TRBV12-4 and TRBJ2-4; 11 nucleotides match TRBD2. The sequencing input was PBMCs or a T cell subset sorted from them (not recorded which). The TCR was taken from a man younger than 30 who had mild COVID-19 (a few samples of this study predate the infection). Cell type and time point are not known. The chain's CDR3 is CASTMTTGTSGLAKNIQYF. The CDR3 bases are TGTGCCAGCACCATGACTACCGGGACTAGCGGTTTAGCCAAAAACATTCAGTACTTC.